The rows below give T cell receptor beta chains drawn from one sample of a study of T cell responses to AZD1222 COVID-19 vaccine. Assay: immunoSEQ multiplex PCR; the TCRdb copy retains only in-frame clones and omits some. The repertoire includes some 140,000 clones, 80% to 95% of them detected once, and approximately 3.4% sits in the top ten. The sequences come from peripheral blood, collected on day 0 of AZD1222 vaccination. The receptors stem from an adult in good health. Each CDR3 is given with its conserved first and last residue. A D gene is named only where the DNA matches it firmly. Only some rows state a clone size, as once, few, many or a class for expanded clones.

CDR3nt: TGTGCCAGCAGCCAGGGTCCGGGACTAGCGGGAGGGCGCGTCCTTTCAGATACGCAGTATTTT
CDR3aa: CASSQGPGLAGGRVLSDTQYF
abundance: -
j_gene: TRBJ2-3
v_gene: TRBV4-2
d_gene: TRBD2

CDR3nt: TGTGCCAGCTCACCAATGACAGTCTCCTACAATGAGCAGTTCTTC
CDR3aa: CASSPMTVSYNEQFF
abundance: -
j_gene: TRBJ2-1
v_gene: TRBV18
d_gene: -

CDR3nt: TGTGCCAGCAGTTTTACGACCTCCCATGAAGCTTTCTTT
CDR3aa: CASSFTTSHEAFF
abundance: few
j_gene: TRBJ1-1
v_gene: TRBV28
d_gene: -

CDR3nt: TGTGCCAGCAGTCCACAGGGCTACGAGCAGTACTTC
CDR3aa: CASSPQGYEQYF
abundance: -
j_gene: TRBJ2-7
v_gene: TRBV2
d_gene: -

CDR3nt: TGTGCCAGCAGTTACTTCCACCCTCCCTCCACAGATACGCAGTATTTT
CDR3aa: CASSYFHPPSTDTQYF
abundance: -
j_gene: TRBJ2-3
v_gene: TRBV6-5
d_gene: -

CDR3nt: TGTGCCAGTAGTGCCCCTTATCGACAGGGACGCCCAGATACGCAGTATTTT
CDR3aa: CASSAPYRQGRPDTQYF
abundance: once
j_gene: TRBJ2-3
v_gene: TRBV19
d_gene: TRBD1

CDR3nt: TGTGCCAGCAGTGACCCCTTAGGGGTTGGGCCCCAGCATTTT
CDR3aa: CASSDPLGVGPQHF
abundance: -
j_gene: TRBJ1-5
v_gene: TRBV6-4
d_gene: -

CDR3nt: TGTGCCAGTAGTATTTGGGGCTCCGAGCAGTACTTC
CDR3aa: CASSIWGSEQYF
abundance: few
j_gene: TRBJ2-7
v_gene: TRBV19
d_gene: -

CDR3nt: TGTGCCAGCAGCCACGCCTCAGGGGGTCGTGGGAACACTGAAGCTTTCTTT
CDR3aa: CASSHASGGRGNTEAFF
abundance: -
j_gene: TRBJ1-1
v_gene: TRBV5-4
d_gene: TRBD1

CDR3nt: TGTGCCAGCAGCTTATTTGCGGGAGAAAACAATGAGCAGTTCTTC
CDR3aa: CASSLFAGENNEQFF
abundance: -
j_gene: TRBJ2-1
v_gene: TRBV7-2
d_gene: TRBD2

CDR3nt: TGTGCCAGCAGTCGCGGGGCTCTTCTCACTGAAGCTTTCTTT
CDR3aa: CASSRGALLTEAFF
abundance: few
j_gene: TRBJ1-1
v_gene: TRBV6-5
d_gene: -

CDR3nt: TGTGCCAGTAGTCGGGGGGTGTCTAACTATGGCTACACCTTC
CDR3aa: CASSRGVSNYGYTF
abundance: -
j_gene: TRBJ1-2
v_gene: TRBV19
d_gene: -

CDR3nt: TGTGCCAGTAGTATGGCCAGGTCGAACACCATATATTTT
CDR3aa: CASSMARSNTIYF
abundance: -
j_gene: TRBJ1-3
v_gene: TRBV19
d_gene: -

CDR3nt: TGTGCCAGCAGTTACATGAGCGGGGCCGTCGTAGAGCAGTACTTC
CDR3aa: CASSYMSGAVVEQYF
abundance: -
j_gene: TRBJ2-7
v_gene: TRBV6-2/TRBV6-3
d_gene: TRBD2

CDR3nt: TGTGCCAGCAGTGTGTCCGGGACTAGCGGGCCCGGCGGGGAGCTGTTTTTT
CDR3aa: CASSVSGTSGPGGELFF
abundance: -
j_gene: TRBJ2-2
v_gene: TRBV9
d_gene: TRBD2

CDR3nt: TGCGCCAGCAGCCCGATAGCGGGGAGGGAGACCCAGTACTTC
CDR3aa: CASSPIAGRETQYF
abundance: -
j_gene: TRBJ2-5
v_gene: TRBV5-1
d_gene: TRBD2

CDR3nt: TGTGCCAGCAGCGGAGACAGGGCAGGATCCTACGAGCAGTACTTC
CDR3aa: CASSGDRAGSYEQYF
abundance: -
j_gene: TRBJ2-7
v_gene: TRBV7-9
d_gene: TRBD1

CDR3nt: TGTGCCAGCAGCCGGACTAGCGGGAGATACGAGCAGTACTTC
CDR3aa: CASSRTSGRYEQYF
abundance: -
j_gene: TRBJ2-7
v_gene: TRBV3-1/TRBV3-2
d_gene: TRBD2

CDR3nt: TGTGCCAGCAGCGTCTCCCGGGCTTCCTCCTACGAGCAGTACTTC
CDR3aa: CASSVSRASSYEQYF
abundance: -
j_gene: TRBJ2-7
v_gene: TRBV11-2
d_gene: -

CDR3nt: TGTGCCAGCAGTTGGTCTCACAGACAGCGAGGAAGGGAGCAGTACTTC
CDR3aa: CASSWSHRQRGREQYF
abundance: -
j_gene: TRBJ2-7
v_gene: TRBV6-2/TRBV6-3
d_gene: -

CDR3nt: TGTGCCAGCAGCTTCACTAGCGGGGACTCCTACGAGCAGTACTTC
CDR3aa: CASSFTSGDSYEQYF
abundance: -
j_gene: TRBJ2-7
v_gene: TRBV11-3
d_gene: TRBD2

CDR3nt: TGTGCCAGCAGTTTAAGGGGCCCCTCTAACGAGCAGTACTTC
CDR3aa: CASSLRGPSNEQYF
abundance: -
j_gene: TRBJ2-7
v_gene: TRBV27
d_gene: -

CDR3nt: TGCAGGCACACTTCTAACACTGAAGCTTTCTTT
CDR3aa: CRHTSNTEAFF
abundance: -
j_gene: TRBJ1-1
v_gene: TRBV20-1
d_gene: -

CDR3nt: TGTGCCAGCAGCTTTCCAGGCTCTGGAAACACCATATATTTT
CDR3aa: CASSFPGSGNTIYF
abundance: -
j_gene: TRBJ1-3
v_gene: TRBV5-4
d_gene: -

CDR3nt: TGTGCCAGCAGTGAGTCTCTTGCGGACAAAAACATTCAGTACTTC
CDR3aa: CASSESLADKNIQYF
abundance: -
j_gene: TRBJ2-4
v_gene: TRBV6-1
d_gene: -

CDR3nt: TGTGCCAGCACCCCTCGAGAGGGAGGAGGTTATGGCTACACCTTC
CDR3aa: CASTPREGGGYGYTF
abundance: -
j_gene: TRBJ1-2
v_gene: TRBV6-4
d_gene: -

CDR3nt: TGCGCCAGCAGCCCCGTCCGACAGGGCGTATTAACTCCCTACGAGCAGTACTTC
CDR3aa: CASSPVRQGVLTPYEQYF
abundance: -
j_gene: TRBJ2-7
v_gene: TRBV5-1
d_gene: TRBD1

CDR3nt: TGCAGTGCTAATGAACTCCGGAATAGGGCCACCGGGGAGCTGTTTTTT
CDR3aa: CSANELRNRATGELFF
abundance: -
j_gene: TRBJ2-2
v_gene: TRBV20-1
d_gene: -

CDR3nt: TGTGCCAGCAGTTACGGGTCATCATTCACGGGCTACACCTTC
CDR3aa: CASSYGSSFTGYTF
abundance: -
j_gene: TRBJ1-2
v_gene: TRBV6-2/TRBV6-3
d_gene: -

CDR3nt: TGTGCCAGCAGTTTTAACACTGAAGCTTTCTTT
CDR3aa: CASSFNTEAFF
abundance: -
j_gene: TRBJ1-1
v_gene: TRBV28
d_gene: -

CDR3nt: TGTGCCATCAGTGATCGTCTCAGGAAGACAAACTACGAGCAGTACTTC
CDR3aa: CAISDRLRKTNYEQYF
abundance: -
j_gene: TRBJ2-7
v_gene: TRBV10-3
d_gene: -

CDR3nt: TGTGCCAGCAGCCAAGACCACAGGGGGCGGGTCACTGAAGCTTTCTTT
CDR3aa: CASSQDHRGRVTEAFF
abundance: -
j_gene: TRBJ1-1
v_gene: TRBV3-1/TRBV3-2
d_gene: TRBD1

CDR3nt: TGTGCCAGCAGTTATTCAAGGCAGGGGGCTTCTGGCTACACCTTC
CDR3aa: CASSYSRQGASGYTF
abundance: -
j_gene: TRBJ1-2
v_gene: TRBV6-6
d_gene: TRBD1

CDR3nt: TGCGCCAGCAGCCTAAGCCCTAAAGGGACTGAAGCTTTCTTT
CDR3aa: CASSLSPKGTEAFF
abundance: -
j_gene: TRBJ1-1
v_gene: TRBV4-1
d_gene: -

CDR3nt: TGTGCCAGCAGTGAGCGGCCCACAGATACGCAGTATTTT
CDR3aa: CASSERPTDTQYF
abundance: -
j_gene: TRBJ2-3
v_gene: TRBV27
d_gene: -

CDR3nt: TGTGCCAGCAGCCCCGTAGCGGGAGCCCTTTCCGAGCAGTACTTC
CDR3aa: CASSPVAGALSEQYF
abundance: -
j_gene: TRBJ2-7
v_gene: TRBV5-4
d_gene: TRBD2

CDR3nt: TGTGCCAGCAGGAGACTAGCGGGAGCCTGGTACGAGCAGTACTTC
CDR3aa: CASRRLAGAWYEQYF
abundance: -
j_gene: TRBJ2-7
v_gene: TRBV11-2
d_gene: TRBD2

CDR3nt: TGTGCCAGCAAAGGGAACTCTGGAAACACCATATATTTT
CDR3aa: CASKGNSGNTIYF
abundance: -
j_gene: TRBJ1-3
v_gene: TRBV27
d_gene: -

CDR3nt: TGTGCCAGCAGTTTATGGGGTACAAGGACTAGGGGGGTTGGGGATGAGCAGTTCTTC
CDR3aa: CASSLWGTRTRGVGDEQFF
abundance: once
j_gene: TRBJ2-1
v_gene: TRBV28
d_gene: -

CDR3nt: TGTGCCAGCAGTTACCCATCGGGGGTTGGAAGCAATCAGCCCCAGCATTTT
CDR3aa: CASSYPSGVGSNQPQHF
abundance: -
j_gene: TRBJ1-5
v_gene: TRBV6-2/TRBV6-3
d_gene: -

CDR3nt: TGTGCCAGCAGCCCCGACTATGGCGGGGAGCTGTTTTTT
CDR3aa: CASSPDYGGELFF
abundance: -
j_gene: TRBJ2-2
v_gene: TRBV11-2
d_gene: -

CDR3nt: TGTGCCACCAGTGCAGGGTTCACTGAAGCTTTCTTT
CDR3aa: CATSAGFTEAFF
abundance: few
j_gene: TRBJ1-1
v_gene: TRBV24-1
d_gene: -

CDR3nt: TGTGCCAGCAGCTTTATAGCGAGAGAGACCCAGTACTTC
CDR3aa: CASSFIARETQYF
abundance: -
j_gene: TRBJ2-5
v_gene: TRBV7-9
d_gene: -

CDR3nt: TGTGCTCTAACAGGGGCCGGAAACACCATATATTTT
CDR3aa: CALTGAGNTIYF
abundance: -
j_gene: TRBJ1-3
v_gene: TRBV28
d_gene: TRBD1

CDR3nt: TGTGCCAGCAGCTTGTTACATTGGGCGATGAACACTGAAGCTTTCTTT
CDR3aa: CASSLLHWAMNTEAFF
abundance: -
j_gene: TRBJ1-1
v_gene: TRBV7-8
d_gene: -

CDR3nt: TGTGCTAGTGGCCTGGACAGACCTTATGGCTACACCTTC
CDR3aa: CASGLDRPYGYTF
abundance: -
j_gene: TRBJ1-2
v_gene: TRBV12-5
d_gene: -

CDR3nt: TGTGCCAGCAGCTCGTCCCTACTGGATGGGGGGAACACTGAAGCTTTCTTT
CDR3aa: CASSSSLLDGGNTEAFF
abundance: -
j_gene: TRBJ1-1
v_gene: TRBV5-6
d_gene: -

CDR3nt: TGTGCCAGCACCTCCGGCACCGGTCCCCAGCATTTT
CDR3aa: CASTSGTGPQHF
abundance: -
j_gene: TRBJ1-5
v_gene: TRBV6-6
d_gene: -

CDR3nt: TGTGCCAGTAGTGTCTCCGGGACAGAACTTCTTACAACTAATGAAAAACTGTTTTTT
CDR3aa: CASSVSGTELLTTNEKLFF
abundance: once
j_gene: TRBJ1-4
v_gene: TRBV19
d_gene: TRBD1

CDR3nt: TGTGCCAGCTCACTTTACGCCGGGACACGGGGCGAGACTGAAGCTTTCTTT
CDR3aa: CASSLYAGTRGETEAFF
abundance: -
j_gene: TRBJ1-1
v_gene: TRBV18
d_gene: -

CDR3nt: TGTGCCAGCAGGCAGACAGGGGACGCCACTGAAGCTTTCTTT
CDR3aa: CASRQTGDATEAFF
abundance: -
j_gene: TRBJ1-1
v_gene: TRBV3-1/TRBV3-2
d_gene: TRBD1

CDR3nt: TGCAGTGCTAGTTTGGGAAATAGCAATCAGCCCCAGCATTTT
CDR3aa: CSASLGNSNQPQHF
abundance: -
j_gene: TRBJ1-5
v_gene: TRBV20-1
d_gene: -

CDR3nt: TGTGCCAGCAGCGTAGGCCATGTACAGGGGTTGAGTGGTGAAAAACTGTTTTTT
CDR3aa: CASSVGHVQGLSGEKLFF
abundance: -
j_gene: TRBJ1-4
v_gene: TRBV9
d_gene: TRBD1

CDR3nt: TGTGCCAGCAGCTTAGGAGCGGGCACTGAAGCTTTCTTT
CDR3aa: CASSLGAGTEAFF
abundance: once
j_gene: TRBJ1-1
v_gene: TRBV7-3
d_gene: -

CDR3nt: TGTGCCAGTTCCTGGGGGGGAAGGACTCAGCCCCAGCATTTT
CDR3aa: CASSWGGRTQPQHF
abundance: -
j_gene: TRBJ1-5
v_gene: TRBV19
d_gene: -

CDR3nt: TGTGCCAGCCAACAACAGCCCTCCTATGGCTACACCTTC
CDR3aa: CASQQQPSYGYTF
abundance: -
j_gene: TRBJ1-2
v_gene: TRBV6-5
d_gene: -